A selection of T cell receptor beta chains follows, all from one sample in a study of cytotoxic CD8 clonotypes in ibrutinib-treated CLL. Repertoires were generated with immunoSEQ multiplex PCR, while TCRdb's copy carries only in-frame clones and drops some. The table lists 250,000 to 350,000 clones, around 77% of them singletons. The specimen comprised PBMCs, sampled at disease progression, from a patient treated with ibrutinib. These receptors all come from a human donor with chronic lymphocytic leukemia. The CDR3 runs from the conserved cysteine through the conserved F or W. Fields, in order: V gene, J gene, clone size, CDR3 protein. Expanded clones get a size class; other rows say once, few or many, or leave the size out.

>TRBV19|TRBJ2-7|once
CASSIAAQGTYEQYF
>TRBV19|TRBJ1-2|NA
CASSIGTGDLYGYTF
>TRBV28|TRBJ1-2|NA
CASSLWDYGYTF
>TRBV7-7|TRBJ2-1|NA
CASSLAPDSVYEQFF
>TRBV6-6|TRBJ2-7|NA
CASSRTSVSYEQYF
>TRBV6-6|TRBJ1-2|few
CASSRGPDGYGYTF
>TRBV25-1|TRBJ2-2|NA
CASSLTTGELFF
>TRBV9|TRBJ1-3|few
CASSPTGLGNTIYF
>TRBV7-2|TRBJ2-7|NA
CASSLGGGSSYEQYF
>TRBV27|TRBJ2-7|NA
CASSFGSKGEQYF
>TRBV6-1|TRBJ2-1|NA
CASRQTSGGYNEQFF
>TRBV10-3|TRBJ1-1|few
CAISGGPNTEAFF
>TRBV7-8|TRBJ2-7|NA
CASSYRGPTYEQYF
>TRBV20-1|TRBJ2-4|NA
CSVTTGHIQYF
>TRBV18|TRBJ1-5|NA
CASSPGQTGVGGQPQHF
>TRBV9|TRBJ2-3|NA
CASSARTGVSVTDTQYF
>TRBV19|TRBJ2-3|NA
CASSMEEAQYF
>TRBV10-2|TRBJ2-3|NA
CASQGGQGRVTQYF
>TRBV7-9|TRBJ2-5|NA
CASTSAGTGVLETQYF
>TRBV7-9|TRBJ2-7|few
CASRSGNLYEQYF
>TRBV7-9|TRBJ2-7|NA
CASSELAGGYEQYF
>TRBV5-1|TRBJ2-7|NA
CASSLARQGLREQYF
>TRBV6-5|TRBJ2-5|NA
CASSPLSGETQYF
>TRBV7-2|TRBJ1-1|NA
CASSPGQGLTEAFF
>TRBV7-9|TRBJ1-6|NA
CASSLVVDSPLHF
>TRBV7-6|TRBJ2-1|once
CASSAAGDEQFF
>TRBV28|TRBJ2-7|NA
CASSSGRAIMAVYEQYF
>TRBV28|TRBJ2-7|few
CASSLWGGTSYYEQYF
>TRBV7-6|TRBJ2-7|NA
CASSLLAQGLSYEQYF
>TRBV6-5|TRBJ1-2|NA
CASSPQGARGEGYTF
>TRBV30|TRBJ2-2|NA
CAWRADRGSANTGELFF